A single sample gave rise to the 7 T cell receptor beta chains below, sequenced in a study of blood T cell repertoires in COVID-19. TCRdb keeps only in-frame clones here, not all; method: immunoSEQ multiplex PCR. Seen here are 150,000 to 200,000 clones, around 74% observed once, and the top ten hold 3%. Input material: peripheral blood. The receptors were sampled from an elderly woman with acute or convalescent COVID-19.

The chain joins TRBV27 to TRBJ2-7; D is possibly TRBD2 (5 bases). The V end lost 2 bases, the J end lost 12 bases, and 29 bases lay between the germline ends. The CDR3 totals 17 residues. In germline, CDR1 is MNHEY, CDR2 SMNVEV (reference sequence). This CDR3 is CASSLTLEYGRGRVPYF. Written as DNA, the CDR3 is TGTGCCAGCAGTTTAACGTTGGAATATGGGAGAGGCCGGGTTCCGTACTTC.

The chain uses TRBV28 and TRBJ1-6, with 7 bases that match TRBD1. CDR1 is MDHEN, CDR2 SYDVKM, per germline. This CDR3 is built from 15 residues. V gave up 7 bases and J gave up 4 bases; unmatched junction bases: 7. As DNA, the CDR3 is TGTGCCAGCAAAGAATCGACAGGGTATAATTCACCCCTCCACTTT. It translates to CASKESTGYNSPLHF.

This chain joins TRBV6-1 and TRBJ1-1; D gene uncertain. The CDR3 extends over 15 amino acids. Germline V gene data show CDR1 as MNHNS and CDR2 as SASEGT. Trimming took off 1 base at V and 2 bases at J, with 11 bases between the two ends. CDR3 region: CASSEGYGLNTEAFF. The CDR3 region has the DNA TGTGCCAGCAGTGAAGGGTACGGACTAAACACTGAAGCTTTCTTT.

The table lists this clone with a count of one. The V and J genes are TRBV18 and TRBJ1-3; TRBD1 agrees at 8 bases. Germline V gene lookup returns CDR1 KGHSH and CDR2 LQKENI. The CDR3 covers 18 residues. The trim removed 0 bases at V and 0 bases at J, leaving 7 bases unmatched. The CDR3 here is CASSPPGGTGGSGNTIYF. CDR3 sequence (DNA): TGTGCCAGCTCACCACCCGGAGGGACAGGCGGCTCTGGAAACACCATATATTTT.

The chain recombines TRBV24-1 with TRBJ1-5; 8 positions match TRBD1. Germline-derived CDR1 and CDR2 are KGHDR and SFDVKD. V lost 4 bases and J lost 6; bases outside the gene matches: 7. The CDR3 length is 15 residues. The CDR3 loop reads CATSDGQGSGQPQHF. CDR3 bases: TGTGCCACCAGTGACGGACAGGGATCCGGTCAGCCCCAGCATTTT.

The chain couples TRBV5-1 to TRBJ1-3; weak D call: TRBD1 (6 bases). The CDR3 contains 16 residues. CDR1 SGHRS and CDR2 YFSETQ come from the germline V gene. Trimming took off 4 bases at V and 4 bases at J, with 18 bases between the two ends. The CDR3 is CASSPGFNRDGNTIYF. The CDR3 coding sequence is TGCGCCAGCAGCCCCGGATTCAACAGGGACGGAAACACCATATATTTT.

The chain combines TRBV28 with TRBJ2-1; 10 bases map to TRBD2. This CDR3 is built from 15 residues. Germline assignment: CDR1 MDHEN and CDR2 SYDVKM. The ends lost 8 bases at V and 4 bases at J; junction bases unmatched: 8. The CDR3 here is CASRPSLAGYNEQFF. The CDR3 coding sequence is TGTGCCAGCCGTCCCTCACTAGCGGGGTACAATGAGCAGTTCTTC.